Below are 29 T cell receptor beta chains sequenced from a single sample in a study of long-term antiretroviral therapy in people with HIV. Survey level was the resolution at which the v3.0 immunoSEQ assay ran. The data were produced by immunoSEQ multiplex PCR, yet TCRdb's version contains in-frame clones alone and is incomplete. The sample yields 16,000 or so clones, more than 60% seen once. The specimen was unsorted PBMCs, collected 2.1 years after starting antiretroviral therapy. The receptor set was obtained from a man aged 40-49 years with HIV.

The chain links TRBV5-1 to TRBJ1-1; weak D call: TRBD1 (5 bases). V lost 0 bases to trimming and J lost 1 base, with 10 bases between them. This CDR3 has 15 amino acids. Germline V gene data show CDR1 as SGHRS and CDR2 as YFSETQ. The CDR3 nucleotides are TGCGCCAGCAGCTTGGGCGGCAGGGAGAACACTGAAGCTTTCTTT. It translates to CASSLGGRENTEAFF. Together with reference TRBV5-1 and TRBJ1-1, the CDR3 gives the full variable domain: KAGVTQTPRYLIKTRGQQVTLSCSPISGHRSVSWYQQTPGQGLQFLFEYFSETQRNKGNFPGRFSGRQFSNSRSEMNVSTLELGDSALYLCASSLGGRENTEAFFGQGTRLTVV.

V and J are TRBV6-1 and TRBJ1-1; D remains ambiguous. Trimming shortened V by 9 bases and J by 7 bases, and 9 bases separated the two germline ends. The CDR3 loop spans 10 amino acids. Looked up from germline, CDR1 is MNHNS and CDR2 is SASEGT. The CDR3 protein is CASLLGEAFF. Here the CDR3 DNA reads TGTGCCAGTTTGCTTGGTGAAGCTTTCTTT.

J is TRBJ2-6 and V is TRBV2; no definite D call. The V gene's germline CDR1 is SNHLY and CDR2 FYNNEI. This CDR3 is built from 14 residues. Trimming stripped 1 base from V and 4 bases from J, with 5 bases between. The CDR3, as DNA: TGTGCCAGCAGTGAAGGTCAAGGGGCCAACGTCCTGACTTTC. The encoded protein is CASSEGQGANVLTF.

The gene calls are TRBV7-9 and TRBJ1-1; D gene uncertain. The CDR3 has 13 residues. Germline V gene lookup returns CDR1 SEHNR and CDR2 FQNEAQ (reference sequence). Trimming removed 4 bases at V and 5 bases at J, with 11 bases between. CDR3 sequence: CASSSGRTTEAFF. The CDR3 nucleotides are TGTGCCAGCAGCTCGGGGAGGACGACTGAAGCTTTCTTT.

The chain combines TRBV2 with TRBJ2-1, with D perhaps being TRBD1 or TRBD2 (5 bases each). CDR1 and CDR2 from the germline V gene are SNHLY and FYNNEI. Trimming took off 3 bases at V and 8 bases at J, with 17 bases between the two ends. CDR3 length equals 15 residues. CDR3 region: CASSDRGVQGDEQFF. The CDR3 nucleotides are TGTGCCAGCAGTGATAGAGGGGTGCAAGGGGATGAGCAGTTCTTC.

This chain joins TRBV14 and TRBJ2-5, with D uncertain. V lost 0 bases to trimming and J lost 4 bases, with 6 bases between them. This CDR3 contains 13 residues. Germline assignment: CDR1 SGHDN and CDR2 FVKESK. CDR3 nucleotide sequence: TGTGCCAGCAGCCAAGATTTAATAGAGACCCAGTACTTC. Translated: CASSQDLIETQYF.

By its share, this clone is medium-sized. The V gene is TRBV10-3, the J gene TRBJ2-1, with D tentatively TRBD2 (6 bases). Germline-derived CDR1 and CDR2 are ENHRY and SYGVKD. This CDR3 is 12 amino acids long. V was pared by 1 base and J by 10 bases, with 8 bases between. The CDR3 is CAISEYGGEQFF. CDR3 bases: TGTGCCATCAGTGAGTATGGAGGGGAGCAGTTCTTC.

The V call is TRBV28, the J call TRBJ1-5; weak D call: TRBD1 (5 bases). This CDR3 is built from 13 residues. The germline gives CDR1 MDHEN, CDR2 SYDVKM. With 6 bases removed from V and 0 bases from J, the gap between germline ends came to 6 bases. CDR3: CASRDTSNQPQHF. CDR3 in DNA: TGTGCCAGCAGGGACACTAGCAATCAGCCCCAGCATTTT.

The CDR3 sequence: CASSPGQGGTEAFF. CDR3 bases: TGTGCCAGCAGCCCCGGACAGGGAGGGACTGAAGCTTTCTTT. The rearrangement links TRBV5-4 to TRBJ1-1; 8 bases line up with TRBD1. The CDR3 is 14 amino acids. Germline V gene lookup returns CDR1 SGHNT and CDR2 YYREEE (reference sequence). The V gene end was trimmed by 4 bases and the J gene end by 5 bases; junction bases not matched to a gene: 7. The whole variable domain, remainder taken from reference TRBV5-4 and TRBJ1-1, is ETGVTQSPTHLIKTRGQQVTLRCSSQSGHNTVSWYQQALGQGPQFIFQYYREEENGRGNFPPRFSGLQFPNYSSELNVNALELDDSALYLCASSPGQGGTEAFFGQGTRLTVV.

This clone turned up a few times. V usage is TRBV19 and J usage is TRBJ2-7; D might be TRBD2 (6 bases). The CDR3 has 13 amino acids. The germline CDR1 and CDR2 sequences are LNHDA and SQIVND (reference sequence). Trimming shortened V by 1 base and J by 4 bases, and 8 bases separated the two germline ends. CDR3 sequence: CASSIAGRYEQYF. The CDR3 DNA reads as TGTGCCAGTAGTATAGCGGGGAGGTACGAGCAGTACTTC.

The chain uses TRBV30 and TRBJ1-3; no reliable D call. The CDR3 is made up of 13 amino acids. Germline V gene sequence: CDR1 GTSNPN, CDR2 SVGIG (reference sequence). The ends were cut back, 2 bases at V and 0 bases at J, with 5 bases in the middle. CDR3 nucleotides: TGTGCCTGGAGTACCTTCTCTGGAAACACCATATATTTT. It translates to CAWSTFSGNTIYF.

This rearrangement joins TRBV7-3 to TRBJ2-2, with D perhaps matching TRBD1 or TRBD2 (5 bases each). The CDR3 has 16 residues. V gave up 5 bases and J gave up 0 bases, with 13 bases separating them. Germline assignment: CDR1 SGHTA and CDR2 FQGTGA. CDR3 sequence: CASSGTGTANTGELFF. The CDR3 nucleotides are TGTGCCAGCAGCGGAACCGGGACGGCGAACACCGGGGAGCTGTTTTTT. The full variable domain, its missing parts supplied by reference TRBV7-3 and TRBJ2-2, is GAGVSQTPSNKVTEKGKYVELRCDPISGHTALYWYRQSLGQGPEFLIYFQGTGAADDSGLPNDRFFAVRPEGSVSTLKIQRTERGDSAVYLCASSGTGTANTGELFFGEGSRLTVL.

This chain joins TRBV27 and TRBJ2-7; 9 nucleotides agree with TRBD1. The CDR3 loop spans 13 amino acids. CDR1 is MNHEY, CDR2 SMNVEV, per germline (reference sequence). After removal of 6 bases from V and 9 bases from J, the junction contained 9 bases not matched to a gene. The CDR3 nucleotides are TGTGCCAGCAGACCGACAGGGGGTAGTGTGCAGTACTTC. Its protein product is CASRPTGGSVQYF.

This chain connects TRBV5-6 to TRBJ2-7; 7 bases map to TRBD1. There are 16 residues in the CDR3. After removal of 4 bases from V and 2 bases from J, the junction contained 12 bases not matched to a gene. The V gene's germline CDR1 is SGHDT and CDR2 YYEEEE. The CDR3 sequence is CASSLRQGRNPYEQYF. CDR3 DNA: TGTGCCAGCAGCCTGCGACAGGGCCGTAACCCCTACGAGCAGTACTTC.

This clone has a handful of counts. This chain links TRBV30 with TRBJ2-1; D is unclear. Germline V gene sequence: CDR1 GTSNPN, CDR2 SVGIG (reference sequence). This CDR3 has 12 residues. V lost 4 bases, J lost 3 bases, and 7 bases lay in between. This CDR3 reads CAWNAGYNEQFF. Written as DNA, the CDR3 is TGTGCCTGGAACGCTGGCTACAATGAGCAGTTCTTC.

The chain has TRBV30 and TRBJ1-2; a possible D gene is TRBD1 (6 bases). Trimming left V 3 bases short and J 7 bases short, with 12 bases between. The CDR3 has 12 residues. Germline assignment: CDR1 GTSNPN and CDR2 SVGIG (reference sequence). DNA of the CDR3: TGTGCCTGGAGGGCTGGGGGCTCTGGCTACACCTTC. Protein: CAWRAGGSGYTF.

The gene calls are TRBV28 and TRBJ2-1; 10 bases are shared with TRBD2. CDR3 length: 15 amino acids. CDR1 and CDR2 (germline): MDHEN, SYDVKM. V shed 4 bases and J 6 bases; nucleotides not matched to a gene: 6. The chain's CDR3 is CASSWTSGSLNEQFF. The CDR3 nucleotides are TGTGCCAGCAGTTGGACTAGCGGTAGCCTCAATGAGCAGTTCTTC.

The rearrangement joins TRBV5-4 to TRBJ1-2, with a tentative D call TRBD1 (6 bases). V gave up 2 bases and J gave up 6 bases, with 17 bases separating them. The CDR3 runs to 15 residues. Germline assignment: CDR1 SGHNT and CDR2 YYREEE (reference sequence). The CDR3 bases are TGTGCCAGCAGCTTCCCAATACAGGGTACCGATGGCTACACCTTC. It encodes CASSFPIQGTDGYTF.

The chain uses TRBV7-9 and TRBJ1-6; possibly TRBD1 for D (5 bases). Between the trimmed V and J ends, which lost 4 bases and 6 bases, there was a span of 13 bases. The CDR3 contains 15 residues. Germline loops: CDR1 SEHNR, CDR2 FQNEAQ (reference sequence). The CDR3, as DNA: TGTGCCAGCAGCTCGTCGGCAGGGAGTAATTCACCCCTCCACTTT. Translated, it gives CASSSSAGSNSPLHF. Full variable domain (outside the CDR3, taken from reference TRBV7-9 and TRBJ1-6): DTGVSQNPRHKITKRGQNVTFRCDPISEHNRLYWYRQTLGQGPEFLTYFQNEAQLEKSRLLSDRFSAERPKGSFSTLEIQRTEQGDSAMYLCASSSSAGSNSPLHFGNGTRLTVT.

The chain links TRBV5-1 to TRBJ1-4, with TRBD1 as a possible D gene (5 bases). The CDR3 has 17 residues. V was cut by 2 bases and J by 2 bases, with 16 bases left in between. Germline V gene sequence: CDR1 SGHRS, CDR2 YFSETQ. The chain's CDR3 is CASSFRGGPVTNEKLFF. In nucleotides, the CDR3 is TGCGCCAGCAGCTTCCGGGGGGGACCCGTCACTAATGAAAAACTGTTTTTT.

CDR3 amino acids: CASSLEGLGNTEAFF. In DNA, the CDR3 is TGTGCCAGCAGCTTAGAAGGCCTGGGGAACACTGAAGCTTTCTTT. The V and J genes are TRBV11-2 and TRBJ1-1; unclear D gene. This CDR3 contains 15 residues. V lost 0 bases and J lost 1, with 9 bases in between. Germline values: CDR1 SGHAT, CDR2 FQNNGV. The full variable domain, rest sourced from reference TRBV11-2 and TRBJ1-1, is EAGVAQSPRYKIIEKRQSVAFWCNPISGHATLYWYQQILGQGPKLLIQFQNNGVVDDSQLPKDRFSAERLKGVDSTLKIQPAKLEDSAVYLCASSLEGLGNTEAFFGQGTRLTVV.

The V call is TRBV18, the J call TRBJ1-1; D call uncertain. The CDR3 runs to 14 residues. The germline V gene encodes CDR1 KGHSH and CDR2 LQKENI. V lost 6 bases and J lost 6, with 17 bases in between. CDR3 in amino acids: CASSRSPKDAEAFF. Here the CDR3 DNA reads TGTGCCAGCTCGCGGAGTCCCAAAGATGCTGAAGCTTTCTTT.

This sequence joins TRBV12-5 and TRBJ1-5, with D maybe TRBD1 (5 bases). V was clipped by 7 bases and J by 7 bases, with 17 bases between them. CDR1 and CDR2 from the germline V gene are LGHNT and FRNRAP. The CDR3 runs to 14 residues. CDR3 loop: CASAESGRSQPQHF. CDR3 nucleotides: TGTGCTAGTGCCGAATCAGGGCGATCCCAGCCCCAGCATTTT. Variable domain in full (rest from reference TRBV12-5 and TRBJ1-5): DARVTQTPRHKVTEMGQEVTMRCQPILGHNTVFWYRQTMMQGLELLAYFRNRAPLDDSGMPKDRFSAEMPDATLATLKIQPSEPRDSAVYFCASAESGRSQPQHFGDGTRLSIL.

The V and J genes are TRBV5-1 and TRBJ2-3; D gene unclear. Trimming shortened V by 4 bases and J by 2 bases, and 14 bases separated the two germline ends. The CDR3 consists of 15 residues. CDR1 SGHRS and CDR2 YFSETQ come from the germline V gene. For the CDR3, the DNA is TGCGCCAGCAGCCCGGACGCCGTCTACACAGATACGCAGTATTTT. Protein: CASSPDAVYTDTQYF.

The CDR3 loop is CASSLIQGAGYGYTF. As DNA, the CDR3 is TGTGCCAGCAGCCTTATACAGGGGGCGGGCTATGGCTACACCTTC. The V and J genes are TRBV11-2 and TRBJ1-2; 9 positions agree with TRBD1. V shed 5 bases and J 4 bases; nucleotides not matched to a gene: 8. Germline CDR1 SGHAT, CDR2 FQNNGV. The CDR3 has 15 residues. Complete variable domain (other parts from reference TRBV11-2 and TRBJ1-2): EAGVAQSPRYKIIEKRQSVAFWCNPISGHATLYWYQQILGQGPKLLIQFQNNGVVDDSQLPKDRFSAERLKGVDSTLKIQPAKLEDSAVYLCASSLIQGAGYGYTFGSGTRLTVV.

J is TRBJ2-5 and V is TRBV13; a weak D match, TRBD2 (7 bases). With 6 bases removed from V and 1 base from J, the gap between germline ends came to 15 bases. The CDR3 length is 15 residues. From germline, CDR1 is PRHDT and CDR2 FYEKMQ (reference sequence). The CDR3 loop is CASSYEGGAQETQYF. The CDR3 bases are TGTGCCAGCAGTTACGAGGGGGGGGCCCAAGAGACCCAGTACTTC.

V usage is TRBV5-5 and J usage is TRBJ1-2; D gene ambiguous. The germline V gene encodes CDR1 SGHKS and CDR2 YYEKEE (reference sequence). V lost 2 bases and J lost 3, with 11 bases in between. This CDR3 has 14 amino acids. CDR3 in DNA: TGTGCCAGCAGCTTAGGCCCCGGGGACTATGGCTACACCTTC. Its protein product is CASSLGPGDYGYTF.

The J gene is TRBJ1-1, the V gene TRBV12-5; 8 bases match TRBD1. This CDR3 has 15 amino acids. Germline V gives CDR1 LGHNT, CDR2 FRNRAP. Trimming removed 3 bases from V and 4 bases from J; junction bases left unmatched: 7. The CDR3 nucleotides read TGTGCTAGTGGTTTTGAGAAACAGGGGGGCACTGAAGCTTTCTTT. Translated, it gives CASGFEKQGGTEAFF. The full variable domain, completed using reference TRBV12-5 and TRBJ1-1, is DARVTQTPRHKVTEMGQEVTMRCQPILGHNTVFWYRQTMMQGLELLAYFRNRAPLDDSGMPKDRFSAEMPDATLATLKIQPSEPRDSAVYFCASGFEKQGGTEAFFGQGTRLTVV.

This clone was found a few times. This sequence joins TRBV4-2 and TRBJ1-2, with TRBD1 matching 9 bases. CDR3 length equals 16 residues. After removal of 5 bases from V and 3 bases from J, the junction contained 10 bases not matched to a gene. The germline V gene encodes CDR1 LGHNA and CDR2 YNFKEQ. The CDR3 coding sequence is TGTGCCAGCAGCGAACCGGGACAGGGAAGTGACTATGGCTACACCTTC. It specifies CASSEPGQGSDYGYTF.